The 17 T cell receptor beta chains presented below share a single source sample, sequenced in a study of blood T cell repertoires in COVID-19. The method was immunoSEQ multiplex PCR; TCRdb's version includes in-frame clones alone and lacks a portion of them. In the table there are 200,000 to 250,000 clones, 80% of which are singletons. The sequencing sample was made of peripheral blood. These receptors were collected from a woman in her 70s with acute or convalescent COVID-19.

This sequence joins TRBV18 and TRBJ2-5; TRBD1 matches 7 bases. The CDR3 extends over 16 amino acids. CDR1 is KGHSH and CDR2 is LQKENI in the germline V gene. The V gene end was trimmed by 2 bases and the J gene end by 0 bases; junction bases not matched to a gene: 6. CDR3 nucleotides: TGTGCCAGCTCACCATACCCGACAGGGAACCAAGAGACCCAGTACTTC. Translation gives CASSPYPTGNQETQYF.

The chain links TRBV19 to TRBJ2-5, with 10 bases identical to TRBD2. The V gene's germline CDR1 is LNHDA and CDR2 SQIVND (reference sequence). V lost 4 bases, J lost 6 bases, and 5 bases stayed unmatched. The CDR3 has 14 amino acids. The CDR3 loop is CASSTSSGGKTQYF. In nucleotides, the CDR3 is TGTGCCAGTAGTACTTCTAGCGGGGGAAAGACCCAGTACTTC. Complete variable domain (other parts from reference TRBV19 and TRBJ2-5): DGGITQSPKYLFRKEGQNVTLSCEQNLNHDAMYWYRQDPGQGLRLIYYSQIVNDFQKGDIAEGYSVSREKKESFPLTVTSAQKNPTAFYLCASSTSSGGKTQYFGPGTRLLVL.

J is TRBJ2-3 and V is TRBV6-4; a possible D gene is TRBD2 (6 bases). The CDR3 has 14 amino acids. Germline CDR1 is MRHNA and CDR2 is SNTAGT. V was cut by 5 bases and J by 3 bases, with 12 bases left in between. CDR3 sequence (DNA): TGTGCCAGCAGTCCCGTGGGGAGGACAGATACGCAGTATTTT. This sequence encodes CASSPVGRTDTQYF.

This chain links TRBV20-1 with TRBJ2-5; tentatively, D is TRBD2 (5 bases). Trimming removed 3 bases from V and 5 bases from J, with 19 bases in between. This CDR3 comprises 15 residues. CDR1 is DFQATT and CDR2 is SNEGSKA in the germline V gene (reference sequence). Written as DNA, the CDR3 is TGCAGTGCTAGTACCCACGACGGACCGGGGGAGACCCAGTACTTC. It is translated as CSASTHDGPGETQYF.

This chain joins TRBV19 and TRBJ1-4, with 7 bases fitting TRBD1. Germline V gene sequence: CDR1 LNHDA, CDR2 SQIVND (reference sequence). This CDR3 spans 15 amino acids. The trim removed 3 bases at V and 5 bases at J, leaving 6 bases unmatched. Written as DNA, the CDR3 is TGTGCCAGTAGTATCAGACAGGGCCAGAATGAAAAACTGTTTTTT. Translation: CASSIRQGQNEKLFF.

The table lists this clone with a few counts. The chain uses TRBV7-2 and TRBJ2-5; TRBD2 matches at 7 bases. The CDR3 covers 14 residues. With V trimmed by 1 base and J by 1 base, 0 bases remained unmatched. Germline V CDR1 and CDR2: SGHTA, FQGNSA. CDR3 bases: TGTGCCAGCAGCTTAGAGCGGGGCCAAGAGACCCAGTACTTC. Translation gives CASSLERGQETQYF.

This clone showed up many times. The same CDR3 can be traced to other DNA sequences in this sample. The CDR3 DNA reads as TGTGCCACCAGTGGGGAAGGGGTCGGGGAGCTGTTTTTT. Translating gives CATSGEGVGELFF. This chain connects TRBV24-1 to TRBJ2-2, with TRBD1 as a possible D gene (5 bases). Looked up from germline, CDR1 is KGHDR and CDR2 is SFDVKD. V gave up 5 bases and J gave up 7 bases, with 10 bases separating them. The CDR3 has 13 residues.

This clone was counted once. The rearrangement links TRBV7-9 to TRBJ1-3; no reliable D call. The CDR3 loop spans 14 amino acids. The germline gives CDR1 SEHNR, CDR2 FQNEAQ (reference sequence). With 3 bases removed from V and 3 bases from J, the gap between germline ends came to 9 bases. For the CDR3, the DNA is TGTGCCAGCAGCTTGTCAGGAAGTGGAAACACCATATATTTT. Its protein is CASSLSGSGNTIYF.

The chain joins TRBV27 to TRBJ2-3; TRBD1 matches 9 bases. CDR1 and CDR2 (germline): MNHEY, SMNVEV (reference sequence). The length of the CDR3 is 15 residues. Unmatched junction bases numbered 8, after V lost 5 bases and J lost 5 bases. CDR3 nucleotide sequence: TGTGCCAGCAGTCGAAACAGGGGGCGGGGAGATACGCAGTATTTT. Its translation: CASSRNRGRGDTQYF.

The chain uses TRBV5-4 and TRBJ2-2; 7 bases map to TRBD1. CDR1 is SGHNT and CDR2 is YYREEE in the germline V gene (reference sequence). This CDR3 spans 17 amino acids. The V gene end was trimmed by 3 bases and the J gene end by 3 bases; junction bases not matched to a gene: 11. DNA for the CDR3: TGTGCCAGCAGCTGGGTGACAGGGCCGTTCGACACCGGGGAGCTGTTTTTT. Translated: CASSWVTGPFDTGELFF.

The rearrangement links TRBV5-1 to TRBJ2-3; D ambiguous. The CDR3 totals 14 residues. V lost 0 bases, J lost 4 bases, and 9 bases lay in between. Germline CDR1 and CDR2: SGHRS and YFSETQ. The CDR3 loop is CASSLAQVADTQYF. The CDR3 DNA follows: TGCGCCAGCAGCTTGGCCCAGGTAGCAGATACGCAGTATTTT.

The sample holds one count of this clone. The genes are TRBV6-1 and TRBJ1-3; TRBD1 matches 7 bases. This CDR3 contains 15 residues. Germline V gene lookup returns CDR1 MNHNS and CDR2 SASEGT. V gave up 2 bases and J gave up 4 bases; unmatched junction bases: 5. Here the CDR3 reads CASSEQGQIGNTIYF. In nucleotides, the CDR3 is TGTGCCAGCAGTGAACAGGGACAGATAGGAAACACCATATATTTT.

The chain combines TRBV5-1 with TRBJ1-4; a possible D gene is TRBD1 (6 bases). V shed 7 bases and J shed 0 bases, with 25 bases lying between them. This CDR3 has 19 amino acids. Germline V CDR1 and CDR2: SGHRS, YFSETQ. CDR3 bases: TGCGCCAGCCCGGACAGCTATGCCAACTCCGCGGCAACTAATGAAAAACTGTTTTTT. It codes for CASPDSYANSAATNEKLFF.

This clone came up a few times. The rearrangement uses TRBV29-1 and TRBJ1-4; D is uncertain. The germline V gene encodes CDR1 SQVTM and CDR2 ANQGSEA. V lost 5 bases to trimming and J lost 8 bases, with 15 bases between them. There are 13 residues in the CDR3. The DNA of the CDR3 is TGCAGCGTTAAGGTGGGGTCGGGAGAAAAACTGTTTTTT. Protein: CSVKVGSGEKLFF. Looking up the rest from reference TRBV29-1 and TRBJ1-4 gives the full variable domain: SAVISQKPSRDICQRGTSLTIQCQVDSQVTMMFWYRQQPGQSLTLIATANQGSEATYESGFVIDKFPISRPNLTFSTLTVSNMSPEDSSIYLCSVKVGSGEKLFFGSGTQLSVL.

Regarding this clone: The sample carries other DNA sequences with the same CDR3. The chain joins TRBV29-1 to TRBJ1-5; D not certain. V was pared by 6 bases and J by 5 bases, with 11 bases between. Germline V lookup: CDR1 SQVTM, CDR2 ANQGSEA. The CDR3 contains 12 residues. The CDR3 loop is CSVGARDQPQHF. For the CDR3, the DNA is TGCAGCGTGGGCGCGAGGGATCAGCCCCAGCATTTT.

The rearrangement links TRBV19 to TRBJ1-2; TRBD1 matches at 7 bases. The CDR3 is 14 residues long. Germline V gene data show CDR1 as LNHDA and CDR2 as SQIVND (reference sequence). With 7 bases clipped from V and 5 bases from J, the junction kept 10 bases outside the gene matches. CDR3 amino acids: CASTRGGSGYGYTF. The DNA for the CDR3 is TGTGCCAGTACGCGAGGGGGCAGTGGTTATGGCTACACCTTC.

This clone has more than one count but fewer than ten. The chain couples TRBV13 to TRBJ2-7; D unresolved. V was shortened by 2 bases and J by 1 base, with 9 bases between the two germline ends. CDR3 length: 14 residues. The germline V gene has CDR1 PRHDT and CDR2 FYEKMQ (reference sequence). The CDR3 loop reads CASSLMAGSYEQYF. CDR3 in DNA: TGTGCCAGCAGCTTAATGGCCGGGTCCTACGAGCAGTACTTC.